This entry features one T cell receptor beta chain sequence. The data originate from a study of Ad26.COV2.S vaccination and SARS-CoV-2 variants. Noted treatment: roughly 19 received Ad26.COV2.S at low or high dose, single or two shots; roughly 5 received placebo; per-sample allocation not given. All samples were drawn on day 63, counting from the first vaccine or placebo injection. Sequenced by immunoSEQ multiplex PCR; TCRdb stores in-frame clones only, minus some. This sample has 300,000 to 400,000 clones, with around 90% found just once. The specimen comprised peripheral blood, sampled in a trial of Ad26.COV2.S vaccine versus placebo. The TCR originated in a person between 18 and 65 years old who received the Ad26.COV2.S COVID-19 vaccine or a placebo.

As DNA, the CDR3 is TGTGCCACCAGTGATTTAAAGGGGACCCAGTACTTC. Translated, it gives CATSDLKGTQYF. V and J are TRBV24-1 and TRBJ2-5, with no clear D. The V end was cut by 1 base, the J end by 7 bases, with 6 bases between. There are 12 residues in the CDR3. Germline values: CDR1 KGHDR, CDR2 SFDVKD.